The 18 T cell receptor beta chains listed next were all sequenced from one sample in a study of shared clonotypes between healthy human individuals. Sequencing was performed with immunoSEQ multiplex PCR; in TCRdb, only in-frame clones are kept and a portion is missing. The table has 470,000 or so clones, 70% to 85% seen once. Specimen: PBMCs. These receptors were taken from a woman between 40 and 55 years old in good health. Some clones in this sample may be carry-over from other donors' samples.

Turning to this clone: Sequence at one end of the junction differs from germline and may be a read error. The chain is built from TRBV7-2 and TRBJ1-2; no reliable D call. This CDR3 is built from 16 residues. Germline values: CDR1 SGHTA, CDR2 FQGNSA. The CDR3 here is CASSRRGLDANYGCTF. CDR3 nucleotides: TGTGCCAGCAGCCGCCGTGGGTTGGATGCTAACTATGGCTGCACCTTC.

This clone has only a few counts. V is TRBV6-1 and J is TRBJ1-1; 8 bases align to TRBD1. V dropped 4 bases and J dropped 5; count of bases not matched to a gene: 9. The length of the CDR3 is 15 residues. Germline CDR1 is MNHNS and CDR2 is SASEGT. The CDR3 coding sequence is TGTGCCAGCAGTGTTCCGGGACAGGTGGGGACTGAAGCTTTCTTT. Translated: CASSVPGQVGTEAFF.

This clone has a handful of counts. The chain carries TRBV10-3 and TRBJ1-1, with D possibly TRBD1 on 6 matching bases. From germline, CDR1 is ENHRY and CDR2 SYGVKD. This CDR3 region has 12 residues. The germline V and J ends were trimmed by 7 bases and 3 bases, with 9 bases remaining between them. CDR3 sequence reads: CAIKQGDTEAFF. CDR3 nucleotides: TGTGCCATCAAACAGGGAGACACTGAAGCTTTCTTT.

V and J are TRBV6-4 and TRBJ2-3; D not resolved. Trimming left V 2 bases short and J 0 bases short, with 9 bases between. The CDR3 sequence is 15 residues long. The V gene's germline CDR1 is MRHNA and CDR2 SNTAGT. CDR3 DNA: TGTGCCAGCAGTGACGGAACCCCTAGCACAGATACGCAGTATTTT. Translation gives CASSDGTPSTDTQYF.

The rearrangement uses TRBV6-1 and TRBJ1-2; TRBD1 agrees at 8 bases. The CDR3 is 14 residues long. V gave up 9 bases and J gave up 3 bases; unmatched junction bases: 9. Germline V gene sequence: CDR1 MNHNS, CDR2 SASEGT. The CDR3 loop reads CASRTAGGDYGYTF. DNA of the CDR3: TGTGCCAGTAGAACCGCAGGGGGCGACTATGGCTACACCTTC.

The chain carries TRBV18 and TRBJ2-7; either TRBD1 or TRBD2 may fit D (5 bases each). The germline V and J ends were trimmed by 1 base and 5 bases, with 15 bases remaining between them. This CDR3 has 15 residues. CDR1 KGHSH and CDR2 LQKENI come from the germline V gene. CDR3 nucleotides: TGTGCCAGCTCACCACAGACAGCGGCGGAGAACGAGCAGTACTTC. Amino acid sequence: CASSPQTAAENEQYF.

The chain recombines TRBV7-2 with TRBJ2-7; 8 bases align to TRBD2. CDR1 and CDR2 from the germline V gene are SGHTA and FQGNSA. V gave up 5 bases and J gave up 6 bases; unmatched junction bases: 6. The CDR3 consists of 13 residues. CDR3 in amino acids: CASSPGLVSEQYF. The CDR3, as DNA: TGTGCCAGCAGCCCGGGACTAGTTAGCGAGCAGTACTTC.

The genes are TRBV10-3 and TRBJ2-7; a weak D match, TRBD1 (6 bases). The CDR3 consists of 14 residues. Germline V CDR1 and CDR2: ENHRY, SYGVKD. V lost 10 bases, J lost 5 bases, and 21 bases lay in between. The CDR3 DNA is TGTGCCAGCCGGCTGGACAGATATATAAACGAGCAGTACTTC. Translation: CASRLDRYINEQYF.

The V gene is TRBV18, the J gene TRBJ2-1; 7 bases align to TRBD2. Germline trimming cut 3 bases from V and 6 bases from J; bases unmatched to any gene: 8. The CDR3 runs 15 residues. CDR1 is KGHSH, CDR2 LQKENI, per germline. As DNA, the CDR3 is TGTGCCAGCTCACCCAGCGGGATTAATCTCAATGAGCAGTTCTTC. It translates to CASSPSGINLNEQFF.

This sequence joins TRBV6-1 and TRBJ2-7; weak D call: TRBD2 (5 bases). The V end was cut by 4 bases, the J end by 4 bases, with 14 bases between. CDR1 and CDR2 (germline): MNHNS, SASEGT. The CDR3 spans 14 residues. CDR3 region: CASSVSGLLYEQYF. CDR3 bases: TGTGCCAGCAGTGTATCGGGGTTACTATACGAGCAGTACTTC.

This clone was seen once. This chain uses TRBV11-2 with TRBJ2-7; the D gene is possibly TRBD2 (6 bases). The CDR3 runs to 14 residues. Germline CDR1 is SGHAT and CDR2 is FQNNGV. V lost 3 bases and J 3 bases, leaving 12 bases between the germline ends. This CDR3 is CASSLGGTHYEQYF. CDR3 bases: TGTGCCAGCAGCTTGGGCGGGACTCACTACGAGCAGTACTTC.

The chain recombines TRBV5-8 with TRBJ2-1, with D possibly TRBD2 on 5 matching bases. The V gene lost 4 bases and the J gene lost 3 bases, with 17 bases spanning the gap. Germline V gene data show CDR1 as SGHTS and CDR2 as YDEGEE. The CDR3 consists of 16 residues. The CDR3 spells CASSSGSTVVYNEQFF. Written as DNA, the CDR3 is TGTGCCAGCAGCAGCGGTAGCACAGTAGTCTACAATGAGCAGTTCTTC.

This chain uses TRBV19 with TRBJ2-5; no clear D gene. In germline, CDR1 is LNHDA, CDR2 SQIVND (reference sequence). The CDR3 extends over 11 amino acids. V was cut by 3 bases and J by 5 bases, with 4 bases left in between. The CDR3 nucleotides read TGTGCCAGTAGTATGGAGGAGACCCAGTACTTC. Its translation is CASSMEETQYF.

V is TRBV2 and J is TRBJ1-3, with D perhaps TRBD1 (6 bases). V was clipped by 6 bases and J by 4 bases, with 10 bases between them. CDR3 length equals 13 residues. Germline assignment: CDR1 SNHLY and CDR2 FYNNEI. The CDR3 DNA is TGTGCCAGCAGGGGGGACAACGGAAACACCATATATTTT. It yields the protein CASRGDNGNTIYF.

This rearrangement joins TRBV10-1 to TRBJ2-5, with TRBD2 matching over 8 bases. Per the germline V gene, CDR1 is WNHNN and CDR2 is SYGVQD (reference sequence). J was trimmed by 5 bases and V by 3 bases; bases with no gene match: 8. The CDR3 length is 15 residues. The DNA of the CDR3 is TGCGCCAGCAGTGATCTGGGACTAGGGGTGGAGACCCAGTACTTC. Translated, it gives CASSDLGLGVETQYF.

CDR3 amino acids: CASSNEAGEDWNEQFF. DNA for the CDR3: TGTGCCAGCAGTAACGAGGCAGGGGAAGATTGGAATGAGCAGTTCTTC. V usage is TRBV6-4 and J usage is TRBJ2-1; possibly TRBD1 for D (6 bases). CDR3 length: 16 amino acids. CDR1 and CDR2 (germline): MRHNA, SNTAGT. The ends were cut back, 5 bases at V and 7 bases at J, with 21 bases in the middle.

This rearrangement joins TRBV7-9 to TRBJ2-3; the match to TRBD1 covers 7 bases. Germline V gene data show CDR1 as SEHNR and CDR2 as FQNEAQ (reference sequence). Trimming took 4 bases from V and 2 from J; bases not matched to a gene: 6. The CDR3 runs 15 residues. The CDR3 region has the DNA TGTGCCAGCAGCTCTACACAGGGGTACACAGATACGCAGTATTTT. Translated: CASSSTQGYTDTQYF.

Here the CDR3 reads CAIRNTGVYNEQFF. CDR3 nucleotide sequence: TGTGCCATCAGGAACACAGGAGTCTACAATGAGCAGTTCTTC. This chain connects TRBV10-3 to TRBJ2-1; D perhaps matches TRBD1 (5 bases). This CDR3 has 14 residues. The germline V gene encodes CDR1 ENHRY and CDR2 SYGVKD. Between the trimmed V and J ends, which lost 6 bases and 3 bases, there was a span of 12 bases.